These 2 T cell receptor beta chains originate from one sample sequenced in a study of T cells in Graves' hyperthyroidism and ophthalmopathy. Regions amplified from RNA transcripts were the TCR beta CDR3 regions. RT-PCR in the first round (using the HTBI primer set) targeted the TCR CDR3. TCRdb reprocessed the multiplex PCR reads via MiXCR and lists one record per CDR3 protein. The repertoire holds 350,000 to 450,000 distinct CDR3 sequences, approximately 18% seen once, with more than 30% in the top ten. Material: blood. The source of these receptors is a woman younger than 45 with Graves' hyperthyroidism that later progressed to Graves' ophthalmopathy.

This clonotype was seen ten or more times. V usage is TRBV9 and J usage is TRBJ1-1, with D unclear. In germline, CDR1 is SGDLS, CDR2 YYNGEE. V was trimmed by 0 bases and J by 0 bases, leaving 6 bases between them. The CDR3 runs 14 residues. The CDR3 here is CASSVGGMNTEAFF. The CDR3 region has the DNA TGTGCCAGCAGCGTAGGAGGTATGAACACTGAAGCTTTCTTT.

This clonotype was counted ten times or more. The rearrangement uses TRBV2 and TRBJ1-1, with D possibly matching TRBD1 (5 bases). The CDR3 extends over 12 amino acids. Trimming removed 7 bases at V and 9 bases at J, with 15 bases between. Germline-derived CDR1 and CDR2 are SNHLY and FYNNEI. The DNA of the CDR3 is TGTGCCAGCATCGGCGGGATGGGACAAGCTTTCTTT. Its protein product is CASIGGMGQAFF.